Below are 27 T cell receptor beta chains sequenced from a single sample in a study of cytomegalovirus exposure and HLA in healthy donors. The PCR was carried out with 60 Vbeta primers and 13 Jbeta primers. Sequenced by immunoSEQ multiplex PCR; TCRdb stores in-frame clones only, minus some. Of some 140,000 clones listed, 75% to 85% are singletons. What was sequenced was PBMCs. These TCRs come from a man younger than 40 in good health and CMV-seropositive.

As regards this clone: The junction does not match germline at one end; this may be a read error. The chain is built from TRBV15 and TRBJ1-1; TRBD1 is a possible D gene (5 bases). This CDR3 comprises 18 residues. Germline CDR1 LNHNV, CDR2 YYDKDF (reference sequence). CDR3 protein: CATSRDLWGTFGTNEAFF. The CDR3 DNA reads as TGTGCCACCAGCAGAGATCTCTGGGGAACCTTCGGGACTAACGAAGCGTTCTTT.

The V call is TRBV9, the J call TRBJ1-4; D call uncertain. CDR1 is SGDLS and CDR2 is YYNGEE in the germline V gene. The germline V and J ends were trimmed by 0 bases and 0 bases, with 12 bases remaining between them. This CDR3 region has 17 residues. DNA for the CDR3: TGTGCCAGCAGCGTAGGACTAAGAGGGCCAACTAATGAAAAACTGTTTTTT. It is translated as CASSVGLRGPTNEKLFF.

The V call is TRBV19, the J call TRBJ2-7; TRBD1 matches 11 bases. The germline gives CDR1 LNHDA, CDR2 SQIVND (reference sequence). This CDR3 is built from 14 residues. Trimming cost V 9 bases and J 2 bases; bases outside gene matches: 6. CDR3 amino acids: CASSPGQGAYEQYF. CDR3 bases: TGTGCCAGCTCTCCGGGACAGGGGGCCTACGAGCAGTACTTC.

J is TRBJ1-6 and V is TRBV30, with D uncertain. CDR3 size: 15 residues. The germline V gene encodes CDR1 GTSNPN and CDR2 SVGIG (reference sequence). The V gene lost 7 bases and the J gene lost 5 bases, with 18 bases spanning the gap. The CDR3 DNA is TGTGCCTCCGAAAAAGGGAGAAGAGATAATTCACCCCTCCACTTT. Translation gives CASEKGRRDNSPLHF.

CDR3 in DNA: TGTGCCAGCAGCCAAGATGGGGGGTCAGCTAACTATGGCTACACCTTC. Its translation: CASSQDGGSANYGYTF. This chain connects TRBV14 to TRBJ1-2; D may be TRBD1 (5 bases). V was shortened by 0 bases and J by 0 bases, with 11 bases between the two germline ends. CDR3 length: 16 amino acids. Germline V lookup: CDR1 SGHDN, CDR2 FVKESK.

The chain links TRBV2 to TRBJ1-2; 7 bases are a match to TRBD1. Unmatched junction bases numbered 11, after V lost 3 bases and J lost 13 bases. CDR1 and CDR2 (germline): SNHLY, FYNNEI. This CDR3 has 13 amino acids. The CDR3 DNA reads as TGTGCCAGCAGTGACCCAAGACAGGGATTCTCCACCTTC. It encodes CASSDPRQGFSTF.

The V gene is TRBV6-6, the J gene TRBJ2-7; D is undetermined. V was trimmed by 10 bases and J by 2 bases, leaving 12 bases between them. Germline V gives CDR1 MNHNY, CDR2 SVGAGI (reference sequence). The CDR3 length is 12 residues. CDR3 DNA sequence: TGTGCCAACGGAAGAGGTCCCTACGAGCAGTACTTC. Translated, it gives CANGRGPYEQYF.

The chain recombines TRBV28 with TRBJ1-1; no clear D gene. The germline CDR1 and CDR2 sequences are MDHEN and SYDVKM. With 7 bases removed from V and 1 base from J, the gap between germline ends came to 10 bases. The CDR3 is made up of 13 amino acids. The CDR3 sequence is CASNPRQNTEAFF. The CDR3 coding sequence is TGTGCCAGCAACCCCCGACAGAACACTGAAGCTTTCTTT.

The V gene is TRBV4-3, the J gene TRBJ1-6, with 8 bases aligning to TRBD1. CDR1 LGHNA and CDR2 YSLEER come from the germline V gene. V lost 0 bases, J lost 7 bases, and 8 bases stayed unmatched. The CDR3 is 17 residues long. CDR3 nucleotide sequence: TGCGCCAGCAGCCAAGACAGGGGGCCATGGGGAAATTCACCCCTCCACTTT. Residues: CASSQDRGPWGNSPLHF.

This clone was detected only a few times. CDR3 nucleotide sequence: TGCAGCGTTGAAAAATTGACAGGGGGCGGCTATGGCTACACCTTC. Protein: CSVEKLTGGGYGYTF. V gene TRBV29-1 combines with J gene TRBJ1-2, with TRBD1 matching 10 bases. V lost 2 bases, J lost 4 bases, and 7 bases stayed unmatched. The CDR3 sequence is 15 residues long. From germline, CDR1 is SQVTM and CDR2 ANQGSEA.

A few counts support this clone. This chain joins TRBV6-6 and TRBJ1-5, with TRBD1 matching 7 bases. Germline CDR1 reads MNHNY; CDR2 reads SVGAGI (reference sequence). J lost 4 bases, V lost 2 bases, and 5 bases had no gene match. This CDR3 contains 15 residues. The CDR3 coding sequence is TGTGCCAGCAGTTACGGGCAGGGGGGAAATCAGCCCCAGCATTTT. Its translation: CASSYGQGGNQPQHF.

This clone occurred a few times. This chain joins TRBV5-1 and TRBJ1-2, with D possibly being TRBD1 (6 bases). This CDR3 is built from 15 residues. Between the trimmed V and J ends, which lost 4 bases and 4 bases, there was a span of 17 bases. CDR1 is SGHRS, CDR2 YFSETQ, per germline. The CDR3 here is CASSPRTDRPYGYTF. The CDR3 bases are TGCGCCAGCAGCCCCCGAACGGACAGACCCTATGGCTACACCTTC.

This clone was seen only once. This rearrangement joins TRBV2 to TRBJ2-1; D is perhaps TRBD2 (5 bases). In germline, CDR1 is SNHLY, CDR2 FYNNEI. The CDR3 is made up of 15 amino acids. With 2 bases removed from V and 2 bases from J, the gap between germline ends came to 10 bases. The CDR3 sequence: CASSELTGTYNEQFF. The CDR3 DNA reads TGTGCCAGCAGTGAACTCACGGGAACCTACAATGAGCAGTTCTTC. Supplemented by reference TRBV2 and TRBJ2-1, the full variable domain reads EPEVTQTPSHQVTQMGQEVILRCVPISNHLYFYWYRQILGQKVEFLVSFYNNEISEKSEIFDDQFSVERPDGSNFTLKIRSTKLEDSAMYFCASSELTGTYNEQFFGPGTRLTVL.

The chain employs TRBV30 and TRBJ2-7; 9 bases agree with TRBD2. V dropped 4 bases and J dropped 7; count of bases not matched to a gene: 8. Germline-derived CDR1 and CDR2 are GTSNPN and SVGIG (reference sequence). The CDR3 runs to 13 residues. CDR3 protein: CAWTRGRGGEQYF. The DNA for the CDR3 is TGTGCCTGGACCCGCGGGAGGGGGGGGGAGCAGTACTTC.

On this clone itself: The same CDR3 also results from other DNA sequences found in this sample. This rearrangement joins TRBV5-1 to TRBJ2-3; TRBD1 aligns across 7 bases. CDR3 length equals 15 residues. Germline values: CDR1 SGHRS, CDR2 YFSETQ. Unmatched junction bases numbered 2, after V lost 0 bases and J lost 1 base. CDR3 region: CASSLGDRRTDTQYF. CDR3 sequence (DNA): TGCGCCAGCAGCTTGGGGGACAGACGCACAGATACGCAGTATTTT.

This sequence joins TRBV4-3 and TRBJ2-3, with D possibly TRBD2 on 5 matching bases. V was pared by 0 bases and J by 5 bases, with 12 bases between. Germline CDR1 reads LGHNA; CDR2 reads YSLEER. The CDR3 has 15 residues. In DNA form, the CDR3 reads TGCGCCAGCAGCCAAGATCGGCTAGCCCTAGATACGCAGTATTTT. Translated: CASSQDRLALDTQYF.

This chain uses TRBV6-4 with TRBJ2-1, with 11 positions matching TRBD2. Germline CDR1 MRHNA, CDR2 SNTAGT. This CDR3 region has 16 residues. Trimming removed 2 bases from V and 7 bases from J; junction bases left unmatched: 7. This CDR3 reads CASSDIAGGPSNEQFF. The CDR3 DNA sequence: TGTGCCAGCAGTGACATAGCGGGAGGGCCAAGTAATGAGCAGTTCTTC.

The chain has TRBV4-3 and TRBJ1-2; a weak D match, TRBD1 (5 bases). The CDR3 has 15 residues. Trimming took 0 bases from V and 4 from J, leaving 12 bases between them. CDR1 LGHNA and CDR2 YSLEER come from the germline V gene. Here the CDR3 reads CASSQDFGQGYGYTF. DNA for the CDR3: TGCGCCAGCAGCCAAGATTTCGGCCAGGGCTATGGCTACACCTTC.

The rearrangement uses TRBV5-1 and TRBJ1-4, with 7 bases that match TRBD1. V lost 7 bases, J lost 3 bases, and 6 bases stayed unmatched. The CDR3 covers 14 residues. Germline V CDR1 and CDR2: SGHRS, YFSETQ. The CDR3 DNA is TGCGCCAGCGGCTGGACAGGATCTAATGAAAAACTGTTTTTT. Translated, it gives CASGWTGSNEKLFF.

The chain combines TRBV9 with TRBJ1-3; possible D gene TRBD1, 6 bases. Germline CDR1 and CDR2: SGDLS and YYNGEE. The CDR3 extends over 17 amino acids. Trimming took off 3 bases at V and 2 bases at J, with 18 bases between the two ends. The CDR3 nucleotides read TGTGCCAGCAGCGGGACTCAAAGGGGGGGCGCTGGAAACACCATATATTTT. This codes for CASSGTQRGGAGNTIYF.

The sample holds one count of this clone. The CDR3 here is CASSQGLRGGFEKLFF. Here the CDR3 DNA reads TGTGCCAGCAGCCAGGGCTTAAGGGGTGGGTTCGAAAAACTGTTTTTT. The chain uses TRBV7-2 and TRBJ1-4; a possible D gene is TRBD1 (5 bases). This CDR3 comprises 16 residues. Germline CDR1 and CDR2: SGHTA and FQGNSA. The germline V and J ends were trimmed by 5 bases and 8 bases, with 21 bases remaining between them.

The CDR3: CSVVTRTGGYEQYF. The DNA for the CDR3 is TGCAGCGTTGTGACTAGAACAGGGGGCTACGAGCAGTACTTC. The chain uses TRBV29-1 and TRBJ2-7, with 8 bases that match TRBD1. V lost 4 bases, J lost 3 bases, and 8 bases stayed unmatched. Germline CDR1 and CDR2: SQVTM and ANQGSEA. CDR3 size: 14 residues.

The chain carries TRBV7-9 and TRBJ1-1, with D tentatively TRBD1 (6 bases). The V end was cut by 6 bases, the J end by 11 bases, with 16 bases between. The CDR3 consists of 12 residues. Germline V gene data show CDR1 as SEHNR and CDR2 as FQNEAQ (reference sequence). The CDR3 coding sequence is TGTGCCAGCAGTTCAGGGGCCCGAACCGCTTTCTTT. It is translated as CASSSGARTAFF.

This clone showed up just once. V is TRBV12-2 and J is TRBJ2-7; TRBD1, as called in the table, went unchecked against the DNA. TRBV12-2 is a pseudogene segment. The length of the CDR3 is 16 residues. CDR3 nucleotide sequence: TGTGCAAGTCGCTTAGAGGGCAGGGGGGACCACTGCGAGCAGTACTTC. Translating gives CASRLEGRGDHCEQYF.

CDR3 region: CAWSDRDRASYNEQFF. The CDR3 DNA reads TGTGCCTGGAGTGACCGGGACAGGGCCTCCTACAATGAGCAGTTCTTC. The chain uses TRBV30 and TRBJ2-1; 9 nucleotides line up with TRBD1. V lost 1 base, J lost 0 bases, and 4 bases stayed unmatched. From germline, CDR1 is GTSNPN and CDR2 SVGIG (reference sequence). The length of the CDR3 is 16 residues.

This rearrangement joins TRBV19 to TRBJ1-5; tentatively, D is TRBD1 (6 bases). CDR1 is LNHDA and CDR2 is SQIVND in the germline V gene (reference sequence). This CDR3 has 15 amino acids. Trimming took 10 bases from V and 3 from J, leaving 19 bases between them. The CDR3: CATLSLDSVNQPQHF. The CDR3 nucleotides read TGTGCCACCCTTTCTCTGGACAGCGTCAATCAGCCCCAGCATTTT.

The rearrangement links TRBV4-3 to TRBJ2-5, with D unclear. V was clipped by 1 base and J by 0 bases, with 15 bases between them. CDR3 size: 17 residues. CDR1 is LGHNA and CDR2 is YSLEER in the germline V gene. The CDR3 DNA sequence: TGCGCCAGCAGCCAAGTTTCCGGCGGAGAGTACCAAGAGACCCAGTACTTC. This sequence encodes CASSQVSGGEYQETQYF.